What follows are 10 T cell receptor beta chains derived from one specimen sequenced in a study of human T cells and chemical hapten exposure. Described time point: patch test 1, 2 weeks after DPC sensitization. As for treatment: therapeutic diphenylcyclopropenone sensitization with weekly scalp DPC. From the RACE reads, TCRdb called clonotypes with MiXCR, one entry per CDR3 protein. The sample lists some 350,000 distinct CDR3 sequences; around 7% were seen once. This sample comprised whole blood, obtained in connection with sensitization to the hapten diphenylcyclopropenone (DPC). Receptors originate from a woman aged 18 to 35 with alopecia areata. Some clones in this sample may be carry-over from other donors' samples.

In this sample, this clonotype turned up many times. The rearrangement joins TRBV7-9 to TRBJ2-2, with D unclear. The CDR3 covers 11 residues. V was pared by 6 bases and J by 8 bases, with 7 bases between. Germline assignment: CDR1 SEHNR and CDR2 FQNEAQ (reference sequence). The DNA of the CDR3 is TGTGCCAGCAGGACGACAGGGGAGCTGTTTTTT. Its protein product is CASRTTGELFF.

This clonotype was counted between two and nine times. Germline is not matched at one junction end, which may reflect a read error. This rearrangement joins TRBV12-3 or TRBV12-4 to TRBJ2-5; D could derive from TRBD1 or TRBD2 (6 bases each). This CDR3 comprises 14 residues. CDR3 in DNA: TGTGCCAGCAGTGCCACAGGGACTGGGGAGACCCAGTATTTC. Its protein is CASSATGTGETQYF.

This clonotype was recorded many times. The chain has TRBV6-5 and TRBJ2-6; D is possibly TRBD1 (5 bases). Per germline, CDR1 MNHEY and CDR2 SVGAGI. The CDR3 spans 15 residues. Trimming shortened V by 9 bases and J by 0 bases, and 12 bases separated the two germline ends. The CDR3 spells CASSVDSSGANVLTF. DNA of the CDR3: TGTGCCAGTTCAGTCGACAGCTCTGGGGCCAACGTCCTGACTTTC.

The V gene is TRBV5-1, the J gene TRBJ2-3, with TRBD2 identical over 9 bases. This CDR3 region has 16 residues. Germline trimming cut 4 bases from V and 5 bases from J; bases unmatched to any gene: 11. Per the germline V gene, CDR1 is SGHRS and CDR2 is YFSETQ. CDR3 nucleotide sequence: TGCGCCAGCAGCCCACCAGGCGGGGGGGCCATAGATACGCAGTATTTT. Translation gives CASSPPGGGAIDTQYF.

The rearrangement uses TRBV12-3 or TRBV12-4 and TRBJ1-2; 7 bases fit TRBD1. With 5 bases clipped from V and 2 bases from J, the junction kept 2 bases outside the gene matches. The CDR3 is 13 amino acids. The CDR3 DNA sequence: TGTGCCAGCAGTGAGACAGGGAACTATGGCTACACCTTC. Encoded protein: CASSETGNYGYTF.

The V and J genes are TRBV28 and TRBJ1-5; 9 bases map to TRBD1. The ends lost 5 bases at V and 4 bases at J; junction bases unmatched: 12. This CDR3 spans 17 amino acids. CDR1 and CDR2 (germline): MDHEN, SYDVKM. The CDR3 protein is CASSLTGTGRKNQPQHF. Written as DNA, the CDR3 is TGTGCCAGCAGTCTGACCGGGACAGGGCGGAAAAATCAGCCCCAGCATTTT.

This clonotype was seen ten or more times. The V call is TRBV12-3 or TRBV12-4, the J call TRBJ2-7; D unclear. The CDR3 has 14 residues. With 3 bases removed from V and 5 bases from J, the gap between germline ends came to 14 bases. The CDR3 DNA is TGTGCCAGCAGTTTTGTGTCCCCTCGCAACGAGCAGTACTTC. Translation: CASSFVSPRNEQYF.

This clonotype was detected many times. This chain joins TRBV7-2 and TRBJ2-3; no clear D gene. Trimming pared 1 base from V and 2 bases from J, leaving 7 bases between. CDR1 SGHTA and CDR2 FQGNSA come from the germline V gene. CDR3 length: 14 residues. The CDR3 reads CASSLGPHTDTQYF. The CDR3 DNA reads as TGTGCCAGCAGCTTAGGACCTCACACAGATACGCAGTATTTT.

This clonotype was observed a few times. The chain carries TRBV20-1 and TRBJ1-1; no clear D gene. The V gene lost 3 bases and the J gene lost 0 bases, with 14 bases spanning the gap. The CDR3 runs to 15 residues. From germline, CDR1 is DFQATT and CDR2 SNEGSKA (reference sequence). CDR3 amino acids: CSARDRGKMNTEAFF. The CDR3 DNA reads TGCAGTGCTAGGGACCGCGGGAAAATGAACACTGAAGCTTTCTTT.

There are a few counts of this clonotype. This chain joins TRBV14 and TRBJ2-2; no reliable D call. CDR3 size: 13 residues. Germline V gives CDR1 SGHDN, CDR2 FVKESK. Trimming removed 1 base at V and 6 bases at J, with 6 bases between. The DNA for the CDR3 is TGTGCCAGCAGCCAAGCCAGAGCCGGGGAGCTGTTTTTT. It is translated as CASSQARAGELFF.